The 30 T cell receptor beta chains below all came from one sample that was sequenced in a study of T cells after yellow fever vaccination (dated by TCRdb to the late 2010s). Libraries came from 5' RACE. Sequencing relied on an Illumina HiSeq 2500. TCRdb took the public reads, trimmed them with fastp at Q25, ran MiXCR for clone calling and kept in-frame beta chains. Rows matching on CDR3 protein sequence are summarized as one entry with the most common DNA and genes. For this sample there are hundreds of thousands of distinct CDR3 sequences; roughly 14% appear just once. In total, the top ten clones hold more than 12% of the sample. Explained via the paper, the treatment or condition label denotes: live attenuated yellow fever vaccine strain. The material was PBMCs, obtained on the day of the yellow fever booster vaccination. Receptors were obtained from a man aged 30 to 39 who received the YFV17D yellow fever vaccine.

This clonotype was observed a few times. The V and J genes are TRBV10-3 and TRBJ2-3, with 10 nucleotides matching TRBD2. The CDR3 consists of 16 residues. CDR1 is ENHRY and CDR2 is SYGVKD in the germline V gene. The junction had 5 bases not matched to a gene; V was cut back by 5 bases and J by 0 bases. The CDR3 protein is CAISLQTSGSTDTQYF. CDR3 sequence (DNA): TGTGCCATCAGTCTTCAGACTAGCGGGAGCACAGATACGCAGTATTTT.

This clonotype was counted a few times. CDR3 sequence: CASRSNTPVQETQYF. DNA for the CDR3: TGTGCCAGCAGGTCTAACACACCGGTCCAAGAGACCCAGTACTTC. This chain joins TRBV7-8 and TRBJ2-5; no reliable D call. V gave up 6 bases and J gave up 1 base, with 15 bases separating them. The CDR3 runs to 15 residues. The V gene's germline CDR1 is SGHVS and CDR2 FQNEAQ.

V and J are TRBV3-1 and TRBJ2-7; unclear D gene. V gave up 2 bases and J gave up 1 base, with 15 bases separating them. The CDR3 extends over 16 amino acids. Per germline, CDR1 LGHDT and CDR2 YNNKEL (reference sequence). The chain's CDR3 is CASSQRIGRASYEQYF. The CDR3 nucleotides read TGTGCCAGCAGCCAACGTATAGGCCGAGCGTCCTACGAGCAGTACTTC.

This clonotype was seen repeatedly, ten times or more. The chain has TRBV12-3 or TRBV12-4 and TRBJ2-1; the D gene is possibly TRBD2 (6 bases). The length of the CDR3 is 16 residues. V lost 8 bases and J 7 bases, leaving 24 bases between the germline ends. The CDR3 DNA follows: TGTGCCAGCTCCCCCGCGACTAGTTCCGGGTATAATGAGCAGTTCTTC. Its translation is CASSPATSSGYNEQFF.

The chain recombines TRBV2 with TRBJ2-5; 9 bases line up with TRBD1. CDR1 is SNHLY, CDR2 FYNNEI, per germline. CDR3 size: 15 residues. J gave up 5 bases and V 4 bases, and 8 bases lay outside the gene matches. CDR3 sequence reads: CASSVPGQGLETQYF. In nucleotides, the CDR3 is TGTGCCAGCAGTGTCCCGGGACAGGGTTTGGAGACCCAGTACTTC.

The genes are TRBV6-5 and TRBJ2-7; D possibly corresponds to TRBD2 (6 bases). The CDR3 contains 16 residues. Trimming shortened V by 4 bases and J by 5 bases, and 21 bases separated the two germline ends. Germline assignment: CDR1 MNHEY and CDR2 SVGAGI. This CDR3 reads CASSSSGTFRQNEQYF. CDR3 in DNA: TGTGCCAGCAGTTCTTCCGGGACTTTTAGACAGAACGAGCAGTACTTC.

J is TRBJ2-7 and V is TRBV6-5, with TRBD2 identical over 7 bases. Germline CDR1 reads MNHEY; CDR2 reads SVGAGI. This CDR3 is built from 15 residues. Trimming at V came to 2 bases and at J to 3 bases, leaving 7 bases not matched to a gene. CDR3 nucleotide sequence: TGTGCCAGCAGTTACGGGGGACTAACCTTCTACGAGCAGTACTTC. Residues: CASSYGGLTFYEQYF.

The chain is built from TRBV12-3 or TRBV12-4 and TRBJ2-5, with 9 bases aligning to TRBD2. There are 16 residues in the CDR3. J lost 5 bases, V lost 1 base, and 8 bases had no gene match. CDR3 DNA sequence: TGTGCCAGCAGTTTAGGTTTAGCGGGAGTGTTCGAGACCCAGTACTTC. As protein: CASSLGLAGVFETQYF.

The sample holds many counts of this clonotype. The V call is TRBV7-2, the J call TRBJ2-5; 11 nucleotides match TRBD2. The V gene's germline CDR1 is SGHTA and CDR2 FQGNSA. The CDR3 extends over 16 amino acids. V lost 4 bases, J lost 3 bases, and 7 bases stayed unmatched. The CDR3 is CASSSGQLAGEETQYF. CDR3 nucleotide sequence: TGTGCCAGCAGCTCCGGACAACTAGCGGGGGAAGAGACCCAGTACTTC.

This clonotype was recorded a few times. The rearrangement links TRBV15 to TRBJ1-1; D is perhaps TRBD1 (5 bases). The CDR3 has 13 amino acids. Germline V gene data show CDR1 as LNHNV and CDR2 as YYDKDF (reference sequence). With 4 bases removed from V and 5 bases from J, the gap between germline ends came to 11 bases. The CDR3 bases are TGTGCCACCAGCACCGGGGCGAATACTGAAGCTTTCTTT. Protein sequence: CATSTGANTEAFF.

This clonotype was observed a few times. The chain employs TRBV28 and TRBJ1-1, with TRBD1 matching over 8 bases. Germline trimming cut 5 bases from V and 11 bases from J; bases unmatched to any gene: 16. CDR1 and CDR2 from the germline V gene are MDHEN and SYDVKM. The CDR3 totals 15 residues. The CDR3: CASSILGQGGGRAFF. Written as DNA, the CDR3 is TGTGCCAGCAGTATCCTAGGACAGGGAGGTGGTCGGGCTTTCTTT.

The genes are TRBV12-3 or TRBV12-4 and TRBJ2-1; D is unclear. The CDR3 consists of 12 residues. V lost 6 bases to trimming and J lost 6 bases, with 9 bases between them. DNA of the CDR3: TGTGCCAGCAGAGGCCGGGCCAATGAGCAGTTCTTC. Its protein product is CASRGRANEQFF.

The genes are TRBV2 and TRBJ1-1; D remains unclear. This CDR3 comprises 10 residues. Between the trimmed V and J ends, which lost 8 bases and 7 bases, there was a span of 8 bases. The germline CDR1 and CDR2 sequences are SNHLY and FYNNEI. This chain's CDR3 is CASLGIEAFF. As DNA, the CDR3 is TGTGCCAGCCTTGGGATTGAAGCTTTCTTT.

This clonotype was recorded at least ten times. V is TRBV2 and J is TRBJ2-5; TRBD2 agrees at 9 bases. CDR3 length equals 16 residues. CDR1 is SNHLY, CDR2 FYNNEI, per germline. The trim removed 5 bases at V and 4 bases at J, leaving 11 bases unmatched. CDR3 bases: TGTGCCAGCAGTTACCCCGGGGCTAGCGGGACAGAGACCCAGTACTTC. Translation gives CASSYPGASGTETQYF. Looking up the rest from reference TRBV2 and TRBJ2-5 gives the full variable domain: EPEVTQTPSHQVTQMGQEVILRCVPISNHLYFYWYRQILGQKVEFLVSFYNNEISEKSEIFDDQFSVERPDGSNFTLKIRSTKLEDSAMYFCASSYPGASGTETQYFGPGTRLLVL.

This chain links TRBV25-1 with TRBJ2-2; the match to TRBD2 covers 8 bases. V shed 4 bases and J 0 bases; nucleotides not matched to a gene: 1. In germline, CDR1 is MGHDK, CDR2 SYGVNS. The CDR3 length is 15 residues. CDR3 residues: CASSVAGPNTGELFF. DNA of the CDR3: TGTGCCAGCAGTGTAGCGGGACCGAACACCGGGGAGCTGTTTTTT.

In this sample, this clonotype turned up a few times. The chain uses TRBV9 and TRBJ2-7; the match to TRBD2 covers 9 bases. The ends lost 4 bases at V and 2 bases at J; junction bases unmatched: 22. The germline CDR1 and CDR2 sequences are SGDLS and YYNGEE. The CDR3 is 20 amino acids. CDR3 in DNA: TGTGCCAGCAGCTCCCCGACTAGCGGAGATTCGGGGTTCAACCCCTACGAGCAGTACTTC. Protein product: CASSSPTSGDSGFNPYEQYF.

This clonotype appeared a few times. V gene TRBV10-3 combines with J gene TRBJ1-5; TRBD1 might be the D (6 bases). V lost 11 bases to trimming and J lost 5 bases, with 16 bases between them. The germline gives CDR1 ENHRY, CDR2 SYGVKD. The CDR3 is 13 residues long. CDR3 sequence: CAVGGQQDQPQHF. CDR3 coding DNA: TGTGCCGTCGGCGGACAGCAAGATCAGCCCCAGCATTTT.

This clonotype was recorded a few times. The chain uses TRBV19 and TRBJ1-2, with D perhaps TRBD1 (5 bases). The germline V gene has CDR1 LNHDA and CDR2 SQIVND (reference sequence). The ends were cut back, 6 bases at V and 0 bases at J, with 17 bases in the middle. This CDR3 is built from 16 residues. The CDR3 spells CASRLLHRPANYGYTF. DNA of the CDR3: TGTGCCAGTAGACTCCTTCACAGGCCAGCTAACTATGGCTACACCTTC.

Here the CDR3 DNA reads TGTGCCAGCAGCCACAAGACTATCTACAATGAGCAGTTCTTC. Its protein product is CASSHKTIYNEQFF. The chain uses TRBV14 and TRBJ2-1; TRBD2 might be the D (5 bases). CDR1 SGHDN and CDR2 FVKESK come from the germline V gene. The CDR3 loop spans 14 amino acids. V was cut by 3 bases and J by 3 bases, with 9 bases left in between.

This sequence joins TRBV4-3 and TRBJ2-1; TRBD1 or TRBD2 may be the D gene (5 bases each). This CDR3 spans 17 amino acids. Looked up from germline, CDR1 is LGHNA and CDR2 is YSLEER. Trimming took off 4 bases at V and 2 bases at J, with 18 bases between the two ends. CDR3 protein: CASSRDPGALPYNEQFF. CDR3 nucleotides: TGCGCCAGCAGCCGCGATCCCGGGGCCCTCCCCTACAATGAGCAGTTCTTC.

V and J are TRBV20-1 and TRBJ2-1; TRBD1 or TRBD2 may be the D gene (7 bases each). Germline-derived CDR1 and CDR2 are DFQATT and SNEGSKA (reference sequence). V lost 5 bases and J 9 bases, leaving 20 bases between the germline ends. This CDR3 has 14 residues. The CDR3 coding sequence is TGCAGTGCTGAAAGGACTAGGAAGGGGGCTGAGCAGTTCTTC. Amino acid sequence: CSAERTRKGAEQFF.

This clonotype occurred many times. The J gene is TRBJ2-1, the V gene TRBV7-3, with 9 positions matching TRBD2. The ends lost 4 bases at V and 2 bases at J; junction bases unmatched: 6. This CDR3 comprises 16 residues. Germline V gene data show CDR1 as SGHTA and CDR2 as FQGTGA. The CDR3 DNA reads TGTGCCAGCAGCTCCCGGGCGGGAGGGGCCTACAATGAGCAGTTCTTC. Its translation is CASSSRAGGAYNEQFF.

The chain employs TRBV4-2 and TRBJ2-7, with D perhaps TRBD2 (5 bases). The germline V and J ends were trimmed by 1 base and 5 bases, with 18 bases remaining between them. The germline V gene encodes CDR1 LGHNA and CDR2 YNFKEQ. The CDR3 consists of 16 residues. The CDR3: CASSQVGSGNDHEQYF. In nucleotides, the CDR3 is TGTGCCAGCAGCCAAGTAGGCTCCGGGAACGACCACGAGCAGTACTTC.

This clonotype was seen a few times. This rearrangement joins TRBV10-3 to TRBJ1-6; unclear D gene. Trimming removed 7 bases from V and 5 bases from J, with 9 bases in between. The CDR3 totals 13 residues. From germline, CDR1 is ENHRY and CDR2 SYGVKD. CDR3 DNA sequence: TGTGCCATCACCCCTCAGGATAATTCACCCCTCCACTTT. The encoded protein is CAITPQDNSPLHF.

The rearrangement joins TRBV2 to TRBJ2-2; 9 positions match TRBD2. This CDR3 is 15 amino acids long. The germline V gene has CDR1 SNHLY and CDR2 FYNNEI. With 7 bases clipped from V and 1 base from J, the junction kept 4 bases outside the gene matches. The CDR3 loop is CASKASGVNTGELFF. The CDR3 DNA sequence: TGTGCCAGCAAGGCTAGCGGGGTGAACACCGGGGAGCTGTTTTTT.

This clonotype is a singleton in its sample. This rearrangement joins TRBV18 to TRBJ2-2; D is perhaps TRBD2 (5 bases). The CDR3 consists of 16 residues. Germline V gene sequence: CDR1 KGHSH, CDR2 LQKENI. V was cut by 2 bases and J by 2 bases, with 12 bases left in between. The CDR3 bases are TGTGCCAGCTCACCAAATAACAGACTAAACACCGGGGAGCTGTTTTTT. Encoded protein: CASSPNNRLNTGELFF.

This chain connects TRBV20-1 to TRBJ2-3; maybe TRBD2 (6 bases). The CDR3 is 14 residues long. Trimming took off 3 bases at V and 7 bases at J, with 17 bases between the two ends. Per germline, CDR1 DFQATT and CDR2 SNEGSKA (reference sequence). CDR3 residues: CSASPLGLVNTQYF. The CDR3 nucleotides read TGCAGTGCTAGCCCGTTGGGACTGGTTAATACGCAGTATTTT.

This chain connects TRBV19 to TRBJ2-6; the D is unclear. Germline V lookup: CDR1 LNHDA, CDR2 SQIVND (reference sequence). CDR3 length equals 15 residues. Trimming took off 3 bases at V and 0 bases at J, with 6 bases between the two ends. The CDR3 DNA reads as TGTGCCAGTAGTATTCAGTACTCTGGGGCCAACGTCCTGACTTTC. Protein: CASSIQYSGANVLTF.

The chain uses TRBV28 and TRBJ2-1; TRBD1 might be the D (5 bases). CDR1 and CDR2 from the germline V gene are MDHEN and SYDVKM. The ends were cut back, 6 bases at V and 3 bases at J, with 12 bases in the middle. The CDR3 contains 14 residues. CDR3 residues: CASRKPTVYNEQFF. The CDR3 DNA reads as TGTGCCAGCAGGAAGCCGACAGTCTACAATGAGCAGTTCTTC.

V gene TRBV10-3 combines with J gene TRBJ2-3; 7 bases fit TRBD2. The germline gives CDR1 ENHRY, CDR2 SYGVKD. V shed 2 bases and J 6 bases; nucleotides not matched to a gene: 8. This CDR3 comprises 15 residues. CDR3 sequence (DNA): TGTGCCATCAGTGAGCCTGGACTAGTTTGGGATACGCAGTATTTT. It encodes CAISEPGLVWDTQYF.